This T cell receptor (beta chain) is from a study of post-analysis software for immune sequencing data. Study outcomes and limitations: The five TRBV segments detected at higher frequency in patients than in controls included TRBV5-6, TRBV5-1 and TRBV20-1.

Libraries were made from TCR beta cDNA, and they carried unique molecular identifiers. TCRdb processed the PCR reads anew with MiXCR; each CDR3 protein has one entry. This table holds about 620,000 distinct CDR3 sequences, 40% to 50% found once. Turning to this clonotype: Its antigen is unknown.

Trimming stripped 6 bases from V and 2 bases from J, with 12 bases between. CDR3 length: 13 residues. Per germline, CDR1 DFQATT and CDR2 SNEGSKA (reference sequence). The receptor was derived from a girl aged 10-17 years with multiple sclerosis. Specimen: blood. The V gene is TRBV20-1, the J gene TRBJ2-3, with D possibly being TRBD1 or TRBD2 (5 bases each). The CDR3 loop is CSAHGTDTDTQYF. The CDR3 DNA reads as TGCAGTGCCCACGGGACCGACACAGATACGCAGTATTTT.